This TCR beta chain was recovered during a study of T cell repertoires in cytomegalovirus infection. Study-wide context: Public TCR beta signature analysis indicated the presence of both CMV infection and matching HLA type. Study-wide findings and caveats: HLA-C-restricted CMV-specific TCR beta clonotypes prevailed in the ex vivo response.

Using its own MiXCR run on the reads, TCRdb lists one record per CDR3 protein. The sample holds approximately 200,000 distinct CDR3 sequences, 25% to 30% seen once. In this sample, this clonotype turned up a few times. The antigen is undetermined. Germline loops: CDR1 SQVTM, CDR2 ANQGSEA. This CDR3 region has 13 residues. Trimming removed 0 bases from V and 4 bases from J, with 9 bases in between. The sequencing sample was made of PBMCs. V and J are TRBV29-1 and TRBJ1-2; D is unclear. This TCR came from a human donor in good health (CMV status not recorded). Some clones in this sample may be carry-over from other donors' samples. CDR3 sequence: CSVEDWRFYGYTF. The CDR3 DNA follows: TGCAGCGTTGAAGACTGGCGGTTCTATGGCTACACCTTC.